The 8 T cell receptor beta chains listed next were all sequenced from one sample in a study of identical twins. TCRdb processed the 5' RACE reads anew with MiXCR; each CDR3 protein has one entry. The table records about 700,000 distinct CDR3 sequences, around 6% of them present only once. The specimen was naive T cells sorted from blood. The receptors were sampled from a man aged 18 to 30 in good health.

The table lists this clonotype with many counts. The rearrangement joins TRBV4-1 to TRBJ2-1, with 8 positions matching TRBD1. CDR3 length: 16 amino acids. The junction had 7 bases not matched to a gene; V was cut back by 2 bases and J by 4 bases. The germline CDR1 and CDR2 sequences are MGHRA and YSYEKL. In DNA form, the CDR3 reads TGCGCCAGCAGCCAAACAGGACAGGGCGCGTACAATGAGCAGTTCTTC. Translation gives CASSQTGQGAYNEQFF.

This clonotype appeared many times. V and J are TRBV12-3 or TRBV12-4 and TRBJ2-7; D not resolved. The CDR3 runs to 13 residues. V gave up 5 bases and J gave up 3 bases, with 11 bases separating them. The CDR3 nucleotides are TGTGCCAGCAGTCAGAAGGTCCGCTACGAGCAGTACTTC. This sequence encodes CASSQKVRYEQYF.

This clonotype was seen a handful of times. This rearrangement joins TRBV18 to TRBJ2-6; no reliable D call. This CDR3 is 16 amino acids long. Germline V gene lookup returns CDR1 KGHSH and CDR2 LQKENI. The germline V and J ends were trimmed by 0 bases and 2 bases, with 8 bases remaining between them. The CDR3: CASSPPEGAGANVLTF. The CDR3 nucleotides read TGTGCCAGCTCACCACCGGAAGGAGCTGGGGCCAACGTCCTGACTTTC.

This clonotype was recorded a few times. The CDR3 spells CASSQRAGPDTQYF. For the CDR3, the DNA is TGCGCCAGCAGCCAAAGAGCGGGTCCAGATACGCAGTATTTT. The rearrangement links TRBV4-3 to TRBJ2-3; maybe TRBD2 (6 bases). Germline-derived CDR1 and CDR2 are LGHNA and YSLEER. The CDR3 totals 14 residues. With 2 bases removed from V and 4 bases from J, the gap between germline ends came to 10 bases.

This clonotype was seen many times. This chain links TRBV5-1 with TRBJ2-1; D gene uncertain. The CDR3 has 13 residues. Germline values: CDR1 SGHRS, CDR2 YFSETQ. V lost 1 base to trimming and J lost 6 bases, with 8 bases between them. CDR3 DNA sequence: TGCGCCAGCAGCTTGAAAGGGTTCAATGAGCAGTTCTTC. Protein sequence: CASSLKGFNEQFF.

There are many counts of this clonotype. DNA for the CDR3: TGTGCCAGCGGACCGCGGACAGAGCCCACCGGGGAGCTGTTTTTT. It encodes CASGPRTEPTGELFF. V gene TRBV27 combines with J gene TRBJ2-2; a possible D gene is TRBD1 (6 bases). The CDR3 length is 15 residues. V was trimmed by 8 bases and J by 4 bases, leaving 17 bases between them. The germline V gene has CDR1 MNHEY and CDR2 SMNVEV (reference sequence).

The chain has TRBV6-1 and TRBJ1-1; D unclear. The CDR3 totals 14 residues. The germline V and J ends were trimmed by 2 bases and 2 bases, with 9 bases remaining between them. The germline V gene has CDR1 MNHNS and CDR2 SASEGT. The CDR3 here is CASSESLVNTEAFF. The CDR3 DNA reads TGTGCCAGCAGTGAATCTCTCGTCAACACTGAAGCTTTCTTT.

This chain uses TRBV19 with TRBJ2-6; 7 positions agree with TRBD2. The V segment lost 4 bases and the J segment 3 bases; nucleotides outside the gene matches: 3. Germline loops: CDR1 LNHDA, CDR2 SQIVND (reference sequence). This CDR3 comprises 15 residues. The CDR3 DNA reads TGTGCCAGTAGTAGCGGGAGCTTTGGGGCCAACGTCCTGACTTTC. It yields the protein CASSSGSFGANVLTF. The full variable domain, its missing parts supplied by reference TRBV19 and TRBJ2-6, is DGGITQSPKYLFRKEGQNVTLSCEQNLNHDAMYWYRQDPGQGLRLIYYSQIVNDFQKGDIAEGYSVSREKKESFPLTVTSAQKNPTAFYLCASSSGSFGANVLTFGAGSRLTVL.